This TCR beta chain was profiled in a study of T cells in Graves' hyperthyroidism and ophthalmopathy. Amplification of TCR beta CDR3 regions was performed using RNA transcripts as template. The HTBI set primed first-round TCR CDR3 RT-PCR. TCRdb redid the calling of the multiplex PCR reads with MiXCR, one entry per CDR3 protein. The sample carries approximately 640,000 distinct CDR3 sequences, just under 45% recorded once. With respect to this clonotype: Mismatch with germline at one junction end may stem from a read error.

The CDR3 length is 16 residues. Germline V gives CDR1 ENHRY, CDR2 SYGVKD. The sample comprised peripheral blood or thyroid tissue (not recorded which). V gene TRBV10-3 combines with J gene TRBJ2-7; 7 positions match TRBD2. This clonotype was sampled from an adult man with Graves' disease, either hyperthyroidism or ophthalmopathy (not recorded which). CDR3 sequence: CASSLVGQRGTYEQYF. The CDR3, as DNA: TGTGCCAGCAGTTTGGTGGGGCAGCGGGGAACCTACGAGCAGTACTTC.